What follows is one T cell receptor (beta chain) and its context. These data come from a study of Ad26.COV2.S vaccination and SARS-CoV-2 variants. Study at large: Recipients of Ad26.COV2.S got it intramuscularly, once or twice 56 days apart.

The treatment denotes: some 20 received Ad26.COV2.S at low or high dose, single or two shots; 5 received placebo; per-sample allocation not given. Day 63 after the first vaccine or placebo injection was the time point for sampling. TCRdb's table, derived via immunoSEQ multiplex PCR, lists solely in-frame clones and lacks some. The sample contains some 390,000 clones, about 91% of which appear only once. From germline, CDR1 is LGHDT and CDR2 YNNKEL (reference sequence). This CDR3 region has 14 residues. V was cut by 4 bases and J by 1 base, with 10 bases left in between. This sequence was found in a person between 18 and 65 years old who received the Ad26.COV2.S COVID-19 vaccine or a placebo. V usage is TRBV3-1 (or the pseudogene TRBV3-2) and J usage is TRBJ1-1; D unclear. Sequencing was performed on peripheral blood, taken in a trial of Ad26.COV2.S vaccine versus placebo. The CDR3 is CASSPPSGNTEAFF. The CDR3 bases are TGTGCCAGCAGCCCCCCGTCAGGGAACACTGAAGCTTTCTTT.